These 32 T cell receptor beta chains were sequenced from one sample in a study of preoperative IRX-2 immunotherapy in early breast cancer. Repertoires were generated with immunoSEQ multiplex PCR, while TCRdb's copy carries only in-frame clones and drops some. The sample shows about 98,000 clones, about nine tenths of them seen only once. Described treatment: preoperative locoregional IRX-2 cytokine immunotherapy. The sample here was tumor tissue, taken after IRX-2 immunotherapy. The receptors shown here come from a human donor with breast cancer.

The chain couples TRBV15 to TRBJ2-5; 7 bases fit TRBD1. After removal of 4 bases from V and 0 bases from J, the junction contained 2 bases not matched to a gene. CDR1 and CDR2 (germline): LNHNV, YYDKDF (reference sequence). The CDR3 is 14 amino acids. CDR3 region: CATSKDRYQETQYF. DNA of the CDR3: TGTGCCACCAGCAAGGACAGGTACCAAGAGACCCAGTACTTC.

The V call is TRBV19, the J call TRBJ2-1, with D tentatively TRBD1 (5 bases). This CDR3 region has 16 residues. CDR1 and CDR2 (germline): LNHDA, SQIVND (reference sequence). V gave up 5 bases and J gave up 2 bases, with 16 bases separating them. As DNA, the CDR3 is TGTGCCAGTAGTGGGGCAGAAGGGGCTACCTACAATGAGCAGTTCTTC. Translated, it gives CASSGAEGATYNEQFF.

The V and J genes are TRBV5-1 and TRBJ2-5; the match to TRBD1 covers 10 bases. Germline V gene data show CDR1 as SGHRS and CDR2 as YFSETQ. The CDR3 length is 16 residues. V was pared by 4 bases and J by 3 bases, with 9 bases of the junction left unmatched. The CDR3 DNA reads as TGCGCCAGCAGCCCTACGTGGGGACAGGGGAAAGAGACCCAGTACTTC. This encodes CASSPTWGQGKETQYF.

The rearrangement joins TRBV6-8 to TRBJ1-5; 8 bases align to TRBD1. The CDR3 covers 14 residues. Losses at the gene ends were 2 bases for V and 7 bases for J; bases not matched to a gene: 4. Germline lookup yields CDR1 MNHGY and CDR2 SAAAGT. The CDR3 nucleotides read TGTGCCAGCAGTTACGGACAGGGACGGCAGCCCCAGCATTTT. The encoded protein is CASSYGQGRQPQHF.

V gene TRBV28 combines with J gene TRBJ1-2; TRBD1 matches at 12 bases. V shed 4 bases and J 7 bases; nucleotides not matched to a gene: 4. Germline lookup yields CDR1 MDHEN and CDR2 SYDVKM. The CDR3 totals 14 residues. CDR3 DNA sequence: TGTGCCAGCAGTTGGGGACAGGGGGCTAGTGGCTACACCTTC. Protein: CASSWGQGASGYTF.

On this clone: One end of the junction is discordant with germline, which a read error may explain. The V call is TRBV15, the J call TRBJ1-2; D unclear. CDR1 and CDR2 (germline): LNHNV, YYDKDF (reference sequence). The CDR3 runs 14 residues. CDR3 DNA sequence: TGTGCCACCACCAGACACTCGGGCATCAATGGCTACACCTTC. Its translation is CATTRHSGINGYTF.

The chain carries TRBV30 and TRBJ1-2, with D hard to call. Germline CDR1 and CDR2: GTSNPN and SVGIG (reference sequence). The V end lost 0 bases, the J end lost 0 bases, and 8 bases lay between the germline ends. The CDR3 has 14 residues. This CDR3 reads CAWSVFSSNYGYTF. The CDR3 DNA reads as TGTGCCTGGAGTGTTTTCAGCTCTAACTATGGCTACACCTTC.

The CDR3 DNA follows: TGTGCCTGGACAAGGGAAGCTAGCACAGATACGCAGTATTTT. Amino acids: CAWTREASTDTQYF. This chain links TRBV30 with TRBJ2-3, with unresolved D. The germline V gene has CDR1 GTSNPN and CDR2 SVGIG (reference sequence). The CDR3 spans 14 residues. V was cut by 4 bases and J by 0 bases, with 11 bases left in between.

The genes are TRBV6-8 and TRBJ2-2; D is unclear. The CDR3 extends over 13 amino acids. V gave up 2 bases and J gave up 10 bases, with 11 bases separating them. In germline, CDR1 is MNHGY, CDR2 SAAAGT. CDR3 in DNA: TGTGCCAGCAGTTACACGGCAGTTGAGGAGCTGTTTTTT. This codes for CASSYTAVEELFF.

V gene TRBV19 combines with J gene TRBJ1-2, with D perhaps TRBD1 (5 bases). Germline CDR1 and CDR2: LNHDA and SQIVND (reference sequence). This CDR3 spans 12 amino acids. V was trimmed by 10 bases and J by 8 bases, leaving 17 bases between them. The CDR3 loop is CAIPKGLWGYTF. The CDR3 DNA follows: TGTGCCATCCCCAAGGGGCTCTGGGGCTACACCTTC.

The J gene is TRBJ2-5, the V gene TRBV7-1, with D unclear. TRBV7-1 is an open reading frame whose function is uncertain. The CDR3 is 13 amino acids. The V end lost 4 bases, the J end lost 1 base, and 7 bases lay between the germline ends. The DNA of the CDR3 is TGTGCCAGCAGCTTCACCCGCCAAGAGACCCAGTACTTC. This codes for CASSFTRQETQYF.

This chain's CDR3 is CASSPVLGAEAFF. CDR3 bases: TGTGCCAGCAGCCCCGTATTGGGCGCTGAAGCTTTCTTT. The chain recombines TRBV14 with TRBJ1-1; the D is unclear. The CDR3 spans 13 residues. V gave up 4 bases and J gave up 6 bases, with 12 bases separating them. Germline V gives CDR1 SGHDN, CDR2 FVKESK.

V and J are TRBV5-1 and TRBJ2-1; D remains ambiguous. This CDR3 contains 14 residues. The V and J ends lost 7 bases and 1 base respectively, with 12 bases between them. In germline, CDR1 is SGHRS, CDR2 YFSETQ. The CDR3 loop is CASYSPGSYNEQFF. The DNA for the CDR3 is TGCGCCAGCTACAGCCCGGGTTCCTACAATGAGCAGTTCTTC.

The J gene is TRBJ1-6, the V gene TRBV28; unclear D gene. Germline V CDR1 and CDR2: MDHEN, SYDVKM. The CDR3 runs 13 residues. Trimming shortened V by 9 bases and J by 9 bases, and 15 bases separated the two germline ends. The CDR3 sequence: CASRTESISPLHF. CDR3 sequence (DNA): TGTGCCAGTCGGACGGAATCGATTTCACCCCTCCACTTT. Full variable domain (outside the CDR3, taken from reference TRBV28 and TRBJ1-6): DVKVTQSSRYLVKRTGEKVFLECVQDMDHENMFWYRQDPGLGLRLIYFSYDVKMKEKGDIPEGYSVSREKKERFSLILESASTNQTSMYLCASRTESISPLHFGNGTRLTVT.

V usage is TRBV30 and J usage is TRBJ2-7, with 7 bases matching TRBD1. J was trimmed by 2 bases and V by 5 bases; bases with no gene match: 3. CDR3 length: 12 residues. Germline V CDR1 and CDR2: GTSNPN, SVGIG (reference sequence). The CDR3 is CAWGDSTYEQYF. CDR3 nucleotides: TGTGCCTGGGGGGACAGCACCTACGAGCAGTACTTC.

This rearrangement joins TRBV19 to TRBJ2-3; 8 nucleotides line up with TRBD1. Per the germline V gene, CDR1 is LNHDA and CDR2 is SQIVND (reference sequence). This CDR3 region has 15 residues. The CDR3 reads CATKPGGYDTDTQYF. In DNA form, the CDR3 reads TGTGCTACTAAACCAGGGGGCTATGACACAGATACGCAGTATTTT.

The chain is built from TRBV16 and TRBJ1-1; D remains unclear. Germline CDR1 and CDR2: KGHSY and FQNENV. V lost 0 bases, J lost 0 bases, and 5 bases lay in between. The CDR3 has 14 residues. CDR3 bases: TGTGCCAGCAGCCAATCAGGGATGAACACTGAAGCTTTCTTT. The encoded protein is CASSQSGMNTEAFF.

This clone turned up a few times. This chain uses TRBV15 with TRBJ2-1; tentatively, D is TRBD1 or TRBD2 (5 bases each). Trimming removed 2 bases from V and 3 bases from J, with 14 bases in between. Germline CDR1 LNHNV, CDR2 YYDKDF (reference sequence). The CDR3 extends over 16 amino acids. The CDR3 loop is CATSRSSGGGYNEQFF. In DNA, the CDR3 is TGTGCCACCAGCAGATCGTCCGGTGGGGGCTACAATGAGCAGTTCTTC.

This sequence joins TRBV15 and TRBJ2-1; 8 bases map to TRBD2. Losses at the gene ends were 9 bases for V and 9 bases for J; bases not matched to a gene: 13. Germline CDR1 reads LNHNV; CDR2 reads YYDKDF (reference sequence). This CDR3 has 14 residues. This CDR3 is CATIRAGGQGEQFF. CDR3 DNA sequence: TGTGCCACTATCCGGGCGGGGGGCCAGGGTGAGCAGTTCTTC.

J is TRBJ2-7 and V is TRBV28; TRBD2 might be the D (5 bases). This CDR3 spans 12 amino acids. From germline, CDR1 is MDHEN and CDR2 SYDVKM. Trimming stripped 6 bases from V and 7 bases from J, with 13 bases between. CDR3 bases: TGTGCCAGCAGCTTCGGACGGGATGAGCAGTACTTC. Translating it yields CASSFGRDEQYF.

This clone was counted only a few times. The rearrangement uses TRBV15 and TRBJ1-2; D is perhaps TRBD1 (5 bases). Trimming took 1 base from V and 3 from J, leaving 15 bases between them. From germline, CDR1 is LNHNV and CDR2 YYDKDF (reference sequence). The CDR3 covers 16 residues. In DNA, the CDR3 is TGTGCCACCAGCAGAGGCGGGACGGATGTTCACTATGGCTACACCTTC. Amino acid sequence: CATSRGGTDVHYGYTF.

V is TRBV16 and J is TRBJ1-4, with D possibly TRBD1 on 5 matching bases. From germline, CDR1 is KGHSY and CDR2 FQNENV. The V end was cut by 6 bases, the J end by 7 bases, with 12 bases between. This CDR3 comprises 13 residues. The CDR3 reads CASSFQTGEKLFF. The CDR3 DNA follows: TGTGCCAGCAGTTTTCAAACAGGTGAAAAACTGTTTTTT.

The V call is TRBV28, the J call TRBJ1-6; D is perhaps TRBD1 (6 bases). The V end was cut by 8 bases, the J end by 1 base, with 24 bases between. This CDR3 contains 19 residues. Germline V gives CDR1 MDHEN, CDR2 SYDVKM. The CDR3 nucleotides are TGTGCCAGCCATGTCTCTCCTGGTCGACAGGATTCCTATAATTCACCCCTCCACTTT. This sequence encodes CASHVSPGRQDSYNSPLHF.

In its sample, this clone was seen once. V gene TRBV5-1 combines with J gene TRBJ1-2, with TRBD1 matching 9 bases. The CDR3 has 15 amino acids. Germline lookup yields CDR1 SGHRS and CDR2 YFSETQ. Trimming at V came to 2 bases and at J to 3 bases, leaving 5 bases not matched to a gene. CDR3 in amino acids: CASSFGDRAHYGYTF. The CDR3 bases are TGCGCCAGCAGCTTTGGGGACAGGGCACACTATGGCTACACCTTC.

This clone was seen only once. The rearrangement links TRBV30 to TRBJ1-2; D is undetermined. Germline V lookup: CDR1 GTSNPN, CDR2 SVGIG (reference sequence). V shed 2 bases and J shed 2 bases, with 21 bases lying between them. The CDR3 runs to 17 residues. The CDR3: CAWSLRGGWASNYGYTF. The CDR3 DNA sequence: TGTGCCTGGAGTTTACGCGGAGGGTGGGCCTCGAACTATGGCTACACCTTC.

The chain employs TRBV29-1 and TRBJ2-5; 10 bases line up with TRBD2. V gave up 7 bases and J gave up 3 bases; unmatched junction bases: 5. Per the germline V gene, CDR1 is SQVTM and CDR2 is ANQGSEA. The CDR3 extends over 13 amino acids. CDR3 nucleotide sequence: TGCAGCGCCGGACTAGCGGTCGAAGAGACCCAGTACTTC. This translates into CSAGLAVEETQYF.

The gene calls are TRBV10-2 and TRBJ2-1; D is uncertain. Trimming cost V 0 bases and J 9 bases, with 15 bases left between them. Germline lookup yields CDR1 WSHSY and CDR2 SAAADI. This CDR3 region has 15 residues. The CDR3: CASSESTVLIPEQFF. CDR3 DNA sequence: TGCGCCAGCAGTGAGTCCACAGTGCTGATACCTGAGCAGTTCTTC.

The sample holds one count of this clone. This rearrangement joins TRBV28 to TRBJ1-3; tentative D call: TRBD1 (5 bases). Germline CDR1 is MDHEN and CDR2 is SYDVKM. The CDR3 totals 17 residues. Trimming took off 5 bases at V and 2 bases at J, with 19 bases between the two ends. The CDR3: CASSPTLGGGTGNTIYF. The CDR3 DNA is TGTGCCAGCAGTCCAACCCTTGGGGGGGGGACTGGAAACACCATATATTTT.

With respect to this clone: One end of the junction varies from germline; a read error may be responsible. The rearrangement uses TRBV18 and TRBJ2-6; no clear D. CDR3 length: 14 residues. Germline values: CDR1 KGHSH, CDR2 LQKENI. CDR3 protein: CTSSPSSGANVLTF. CDR3 in DNA: TGTACCAGCTCCCCATCCTCCGGAGCCAACGTCCTGACTTTC.

The chain couples TRBV5-1 to TRBJ1-4, with TRBD1 identical over 8 bases. Trimming at V came to 0 bases and at J to 8 bases, leaving 3 bases not matched to a gene. This CDR3 is built from 14 residues. Germline assignment: CDR1 SGHRS and CDR2 YFSETQ. CDR3 coding DNA: TGCGCCAGCAGCTTGGCAGGGGGCCGGGAAAAACTGTTTTTT. Translation gives CASSLAGGREKLFF.

The J gene is TRBJ2-3, the V gene TRBV7-1, with D maybe TRBD2 (5 bases). TRBV7-1 has ORF status, its function being uncertain. Deletions cut 5 bases from V and 2 bases from J, with 8 bases between. The length of the CDR3 is 13 residues. CDR3: CASSTGYTDTQYF. In DNA form, the CDR3 reads TGTGCCAGCAGCACGGGGTACACAGATACGCAGTATTTT.

The genes are TRBV28 and TRBJ1-4; 7 nucleotides line up with TRBD1. The V and J ends lost 6 bases and 8 bases, in that order; junction bases with no gene match: 9. This CDR3 has 14 amino acids. Looked up from germline, CDR1 is MDHEN and CDR2 is SYDVKM. In DNA, the CDR3 is TGTGCCAGCAGCTCCGGGACAGCCTCCGAAAAACTGTTTTTT. It is translated as CASSSGTASEKLFF. Based on the CDR3 plus reference TRBV28 and TRBJ1-4, the full variable domain is DVKVTQSSRYLVKRTGEKVFLECVQDMDHENMFWYRQDPGLGLRLIYFSYDVKMKEKGDIPEGYSVSREKKERFSLILESASTNQTSMYLCASSSGTASEKLFFGSGTQLSVL.